This T cell receptor (beta chain) appears in the sequencing data of a study of T cell responses to AZD1222 COVID-19 vaccine. CDR1 is SQVTM, CDR2 ANQGSEA, per germline. This CDR3 spans 15 amino acids. The V gene lost 7 bases and the J gene lost 0 bases, with 15 bases spanning the gap. The table came from immunoSEQ multiplex PCR; TCRdb's copy has only in-frame clones and leaves some out. The profile shows approximately 110,000 clones, under 90% of them singletons. This clone was counted a single time. The origin of this receptor is an adult in good health. The chain is built from TRBV29-1 and TRBJ2-2; either TRBD1 or TRBD2 may supply D (5 bases each). The specimen comprised peripheral blood, sampled on day 0 of AZD1222 vaccination. The CDR3, as DNA: TGCAGCGCCCTTGGGTGGGACCCGAACACCGGGGAGCTGTTTTTT. Its protein product is CSALGWDPNTGELFF.